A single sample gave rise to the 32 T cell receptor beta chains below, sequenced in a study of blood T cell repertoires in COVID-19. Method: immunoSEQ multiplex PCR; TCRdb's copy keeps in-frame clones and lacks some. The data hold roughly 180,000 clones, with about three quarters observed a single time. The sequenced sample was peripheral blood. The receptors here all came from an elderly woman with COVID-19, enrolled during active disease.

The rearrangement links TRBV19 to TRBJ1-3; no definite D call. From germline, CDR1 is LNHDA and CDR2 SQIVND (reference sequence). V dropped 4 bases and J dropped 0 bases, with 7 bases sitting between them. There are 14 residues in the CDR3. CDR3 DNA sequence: TGTGCCAGTAGTACACCCAGCTCTGGAAACACCATATATTTT. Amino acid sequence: CASSTPSSGNTIYF.

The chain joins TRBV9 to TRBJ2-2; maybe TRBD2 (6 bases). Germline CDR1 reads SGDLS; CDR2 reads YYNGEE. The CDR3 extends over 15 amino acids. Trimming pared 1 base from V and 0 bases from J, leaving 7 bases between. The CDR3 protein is CASSVRGTNTGELFF. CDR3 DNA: TGTGCCAGCAGCGTACGCGGGACGAACACCGGGGAGCTGTTTTTT.

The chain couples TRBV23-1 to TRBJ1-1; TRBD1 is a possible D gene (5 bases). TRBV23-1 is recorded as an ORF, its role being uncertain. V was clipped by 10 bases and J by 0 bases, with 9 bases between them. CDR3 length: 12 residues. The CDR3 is CANGGVNTEAFF. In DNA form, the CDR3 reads TGCGCCAACGGAGGGGTGAACACTGAAGCTTTCTTT.

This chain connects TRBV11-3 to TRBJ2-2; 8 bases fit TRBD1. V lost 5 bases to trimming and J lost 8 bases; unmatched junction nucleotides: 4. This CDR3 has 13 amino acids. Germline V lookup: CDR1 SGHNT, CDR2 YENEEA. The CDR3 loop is CASSPGQGGELFF. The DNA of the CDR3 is TGTGCCAGCAGCCCCGGACAGGGAGGGGAGCTGTTTTTT. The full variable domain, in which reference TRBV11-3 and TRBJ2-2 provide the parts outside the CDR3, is EAGVVQSPRYKIIEKKQPVAFWCNPISGHNTLYWYLQNLGQGPELLIRYENEEAVDDSQLPKDRFSAERLKGVDSTLKIQPAELGDSAVYLCASSPGQGGELFFGEGSRLTVL.

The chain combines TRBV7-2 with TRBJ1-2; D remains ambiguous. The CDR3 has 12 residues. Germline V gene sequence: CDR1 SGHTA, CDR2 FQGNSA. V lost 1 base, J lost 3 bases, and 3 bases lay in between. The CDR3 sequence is CASSLDYYGYTF. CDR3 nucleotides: TGTGCCAGCAGCTTAGACTACTATGGCTACACCTTC.

The CDR3, as DNA: TGTGCCAGCAGCTTGGGACTAGCGGGGAACTACGAGCAGTACTTC. This encodes CASSLGLAGNYEQYF. V usage is TRBV5-4 and J usage is TRBJ2-7; TRBD2 matches 11 bases. J gave up 3 bases and V 0 bases, and 2 bases lay outside the gene matches. CDR1 and CDR2 from the germline V gene are SGHNT and YYREEE (reference sequence). There are 15 residues in the CDR3.

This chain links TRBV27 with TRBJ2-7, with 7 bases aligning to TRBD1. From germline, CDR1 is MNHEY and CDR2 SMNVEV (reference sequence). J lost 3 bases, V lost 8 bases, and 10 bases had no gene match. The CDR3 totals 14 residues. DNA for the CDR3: TGTGCCAGCGGTGAGACAGGGATGAGCTACGAGCAGTACTTC. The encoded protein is CASGETGMSYEQYF.

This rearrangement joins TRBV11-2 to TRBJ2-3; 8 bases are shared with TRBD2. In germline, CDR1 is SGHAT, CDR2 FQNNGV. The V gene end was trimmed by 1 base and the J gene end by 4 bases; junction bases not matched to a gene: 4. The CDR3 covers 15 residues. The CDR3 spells CASSLGGGRPDTQYF. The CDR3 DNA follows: TGTGCCAGCAGCTTAGGGGGCGGGAGGCCAGATACGCAGTATTTT.

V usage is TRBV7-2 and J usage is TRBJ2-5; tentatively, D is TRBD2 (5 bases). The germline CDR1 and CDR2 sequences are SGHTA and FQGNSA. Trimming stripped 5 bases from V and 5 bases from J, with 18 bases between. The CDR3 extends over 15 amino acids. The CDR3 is CASSRRAVGGETQYF. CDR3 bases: TGTGCCAGCAGCCGGAGAGCGGTGGGCGGGGAGACCCAGTACTTC.

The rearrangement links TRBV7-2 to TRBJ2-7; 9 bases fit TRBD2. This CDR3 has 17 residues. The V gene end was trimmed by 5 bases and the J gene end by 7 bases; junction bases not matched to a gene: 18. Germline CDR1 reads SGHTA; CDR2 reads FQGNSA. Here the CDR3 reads CASSPLMGTSFIPEQYF. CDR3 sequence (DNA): TGTGCCAGCAGCCCCCTGATGGGGACTAGCTTTATCCCGGAGCAGTACTTC.

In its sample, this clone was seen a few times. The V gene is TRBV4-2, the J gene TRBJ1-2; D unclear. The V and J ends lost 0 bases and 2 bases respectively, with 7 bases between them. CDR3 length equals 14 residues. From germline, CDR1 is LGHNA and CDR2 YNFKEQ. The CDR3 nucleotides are TGTGCCAGCAGCCAAGAACCCGGGAACTATGGCTACACCTTC. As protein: CASSQEPGNYGYTF.

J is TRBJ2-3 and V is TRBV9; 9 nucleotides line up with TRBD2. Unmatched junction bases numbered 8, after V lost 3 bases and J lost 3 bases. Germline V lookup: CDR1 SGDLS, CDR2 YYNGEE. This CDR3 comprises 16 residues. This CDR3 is CASSASPLAGTDTQYF. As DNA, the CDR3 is TGTGCCAGCAGCGCCTCCCCCCTAGCGGGGACAGATACGCAGTATTTT.

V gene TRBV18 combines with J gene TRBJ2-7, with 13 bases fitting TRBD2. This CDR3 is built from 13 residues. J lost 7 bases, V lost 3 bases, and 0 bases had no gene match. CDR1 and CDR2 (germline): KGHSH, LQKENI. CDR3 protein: CASSPGLAGEQYF. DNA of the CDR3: TGTGCCAGCTCACCGGGACTAGCGGGAGAGCAGTACTTC.

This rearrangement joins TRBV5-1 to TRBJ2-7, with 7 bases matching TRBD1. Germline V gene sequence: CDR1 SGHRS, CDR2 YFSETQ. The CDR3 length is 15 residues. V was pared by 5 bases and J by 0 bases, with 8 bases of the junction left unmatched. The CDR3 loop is CASSNTGDLSYEQYF. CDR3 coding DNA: TGCGCCAGCAGTAATACAGGGGACCTCTCCTACGAGCAGTACTTC.

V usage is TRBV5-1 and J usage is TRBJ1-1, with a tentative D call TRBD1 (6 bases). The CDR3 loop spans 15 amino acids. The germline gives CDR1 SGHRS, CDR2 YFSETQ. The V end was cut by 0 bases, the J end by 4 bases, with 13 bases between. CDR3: CASSLAQGRGTEAFF. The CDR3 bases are TGCGCCAGCAGCTTGGCCCAGGGGAGGGGCACTGAAGCTTTCTTT.

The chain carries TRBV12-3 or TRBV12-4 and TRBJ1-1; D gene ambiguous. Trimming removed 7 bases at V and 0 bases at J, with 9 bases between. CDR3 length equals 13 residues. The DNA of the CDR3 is TGTGCCAGCACCAAGAGAGTGAACACTGAAGCTTTCTTT. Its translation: CASTKRVNTEAFF.

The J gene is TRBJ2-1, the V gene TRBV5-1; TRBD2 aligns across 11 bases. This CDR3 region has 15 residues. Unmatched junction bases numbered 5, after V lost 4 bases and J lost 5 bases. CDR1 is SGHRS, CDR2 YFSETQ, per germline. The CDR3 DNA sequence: TGCGCCAGCAGCCCGAGACTAGCGGGAAACAATGAGCAGTTCTTC. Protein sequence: CASSPRLAGNNEQFF.

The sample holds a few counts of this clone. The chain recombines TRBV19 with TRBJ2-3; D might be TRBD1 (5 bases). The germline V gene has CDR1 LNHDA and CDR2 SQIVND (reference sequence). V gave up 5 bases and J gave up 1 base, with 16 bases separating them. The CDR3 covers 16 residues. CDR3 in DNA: TGTGCCAGTAGTTTCCCAGGGTCGCTGGGCACAGATACGCAGTATTTT. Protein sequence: CASSFPGSLGTDTQYF. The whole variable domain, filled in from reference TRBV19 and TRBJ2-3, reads DGGITQSPKYLFRKEGQNVTLSCEQNLNHDAMYWYRQDPGQGLRLIYYSQIVNDFQKGDIAEGYSVSREKKESFPLTVTSAQKNPTAFYLCASSFPGSLGTDTQYFGPGTRLTVL.

In DNA, the CDR3 is TGTGCCAGCAGCTTAGTCGGGACATCCCCCTACGAGCAGTACTTC. Protein sequence: CASSLVGTSPYEQYF. V usage is TRBV11-3 and J usage is TRBJ2-7; TRBD1 might be the D (6 bases). This CDR3 has 15 residues. Per the germline V gene, CDR1 is SGHNT and CDR2 is YENEEA. Trimming shortened V by 1 base and J by 2 bases, and 12 bases separated the two germline ends.

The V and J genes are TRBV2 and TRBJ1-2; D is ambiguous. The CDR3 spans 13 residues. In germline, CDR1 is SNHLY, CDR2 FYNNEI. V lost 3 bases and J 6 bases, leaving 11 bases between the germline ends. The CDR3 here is CASSETGIDGYTF. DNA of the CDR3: TGTGCCAGCAGTGAGACCGGGATCGATGGCTACACCTTC. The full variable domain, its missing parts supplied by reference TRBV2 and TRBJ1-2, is EPEVTQTPSHQVTQMGQEVILRCVPISNHLYFYWYRQILGQKVEFLVSFYNNEISEKSEIFDDQFSVERPDGSNFTLKIRSTKLEDSAMYFCASSETGIDGYTFGSGTRLTVV.

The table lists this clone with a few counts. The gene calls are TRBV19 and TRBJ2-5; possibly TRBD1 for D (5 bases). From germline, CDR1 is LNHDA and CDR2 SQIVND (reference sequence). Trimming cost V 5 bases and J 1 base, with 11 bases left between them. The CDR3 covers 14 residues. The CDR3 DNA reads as TGTGCCAGTAGTGCCAGACAGCTCCAAGAGACCCAGTACTTC. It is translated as CASSARQLQETQYF.

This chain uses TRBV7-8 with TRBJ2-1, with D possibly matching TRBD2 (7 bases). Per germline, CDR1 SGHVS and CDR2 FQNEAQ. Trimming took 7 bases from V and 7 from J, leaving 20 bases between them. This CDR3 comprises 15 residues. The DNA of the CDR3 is TGTGCCAGCATCCTTGGGGGGGGCCCTTGGAATGAGCAGTTCTTC. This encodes CASILGGGPWNEQFF.

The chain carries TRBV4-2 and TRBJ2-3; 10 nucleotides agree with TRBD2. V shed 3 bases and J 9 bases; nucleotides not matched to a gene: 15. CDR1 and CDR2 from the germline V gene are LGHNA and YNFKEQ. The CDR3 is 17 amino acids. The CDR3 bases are TGTGCCAGCAGCCAGGAAGCGGGGGGGGCGGGCGGAAGGACGCAGTATTTT. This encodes CASSQEAGGAGGRTQYF.

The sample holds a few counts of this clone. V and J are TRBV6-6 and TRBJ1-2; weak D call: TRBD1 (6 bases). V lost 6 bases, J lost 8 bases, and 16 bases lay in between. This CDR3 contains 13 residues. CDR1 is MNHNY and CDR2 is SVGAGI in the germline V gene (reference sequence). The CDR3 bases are TGTGCCAGCAGCCGGGACACGGGAGGGGGCTACACCTTC. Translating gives CASSRDTGGGYTF.

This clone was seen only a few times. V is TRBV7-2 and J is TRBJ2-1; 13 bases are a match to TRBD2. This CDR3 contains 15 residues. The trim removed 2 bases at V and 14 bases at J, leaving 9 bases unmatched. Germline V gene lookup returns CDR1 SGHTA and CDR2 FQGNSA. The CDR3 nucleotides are TGTGCCAGCAGCTTATTGGGACTAGCGGGGTCTCGGGAGTTCTTC. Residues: CASSLLGLAGSREFF.

The CDR3 region is CASSRGQGQETQYF. The CDR3 DNA is TGTGCCAGCAGCCGGGGACAGGGGCAAGAGACCCAGTACTTC. The chain employs TRBV7-7 and TRBJ2-5; 10 bases line up with TRBD1. Trimming removed 5 bases from V and 2 bases from J; junction bases left unmatched: 2. Germline lookup yields CDR1 SSHAT and CDR2 FNYEAQ (reference sequence). The CDR3 length is 14 residues.

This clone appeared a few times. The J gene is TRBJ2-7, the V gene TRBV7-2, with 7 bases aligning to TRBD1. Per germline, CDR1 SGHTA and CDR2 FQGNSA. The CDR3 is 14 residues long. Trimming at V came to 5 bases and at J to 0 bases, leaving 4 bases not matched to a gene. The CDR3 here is CASSTDRTSYEQYF. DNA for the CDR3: TGTGCCAGCAGCACGGACAGGACCTCCTACGAGCAGTACTTC.

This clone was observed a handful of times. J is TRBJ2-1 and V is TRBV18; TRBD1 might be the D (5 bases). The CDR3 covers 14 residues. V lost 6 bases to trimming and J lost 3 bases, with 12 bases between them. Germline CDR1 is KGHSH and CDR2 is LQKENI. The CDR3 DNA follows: TGTGCCAGCTCCATCGACAGACTCTACAATGAGCAGTTCTTC. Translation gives CASSIDRLYNEQFF.

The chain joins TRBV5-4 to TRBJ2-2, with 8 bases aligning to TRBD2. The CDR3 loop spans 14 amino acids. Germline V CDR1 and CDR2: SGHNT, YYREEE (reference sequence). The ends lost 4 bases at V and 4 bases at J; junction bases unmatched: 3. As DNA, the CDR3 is TGTGCCAGCAGCGTAGCGGGGCCCACCGGGGAGCTGTTTTTT. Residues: CASSVAGPTGELFF.

The CDR3 protein is CASSPMTPEAFF. The CDR3 nucleotides read TGTGCCAGCAGCCCCATGACACCTGAAGCTTTCTTT. This chain connects TRBV7-9 to TRBJ1-1, with D uncertain. The V gene's germline CDR1 is SEHNR and CDR2 FQNEAQ (reference sequence). V gave up 5 bases and J gave up 6 bases, with 10 bases separating them. The CDR3 runs to 12 residues.

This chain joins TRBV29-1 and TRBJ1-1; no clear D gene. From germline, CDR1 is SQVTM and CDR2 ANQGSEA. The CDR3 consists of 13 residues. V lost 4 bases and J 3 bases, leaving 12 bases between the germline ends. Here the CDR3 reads CSVATAGDTEAFF. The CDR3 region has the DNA TGCAGCGTTGCTACAGCCGGGGACACTGAAGCTTTCTTT.

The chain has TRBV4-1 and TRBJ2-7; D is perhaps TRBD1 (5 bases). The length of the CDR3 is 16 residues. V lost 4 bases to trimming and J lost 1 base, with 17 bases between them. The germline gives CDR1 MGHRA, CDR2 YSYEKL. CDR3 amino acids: CASSRTIQVGSYEQYF. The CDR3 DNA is TGCGCCAGCAGCCGGACCATACAGGTTGGATCCTACGAGCAGTACTTC.